Listed below are T cell receptor beta chains from one sample, sequenced in a study of tumor-infiltrating lymphocytes in primary liver carcinoma. One entry per CDR3 protein results from TCRdb running MiXCR on the multiplex PCR reads. The data contain approximately 300,000 distinct CDR3 sequences, 60% to 80% of them singletons. The sample was peripheral blood. The source is a man in his forties with primary liver carcinoma and hepatitis B virus infection. The CDR3 runs from the conserved cysteine through the conserved F or W. D genes are given only for firm matches. The size field is filled for only some rows; it gives once, few, many or a size class.

.	.	TRBV29-1	TRBJ2-7	TGCAGCGTCGCCGGGGCCGAGTACGAGCAGTACTTC	CSVAGAEYEQYF
.	.	TRBV4-2	TRBJ1-2	TGTACCAGCAGGCAAGAGCAGGTGGGGGGCTACACCTTC	CTSRQEQVGGYTF
TRBD2	few	TRBV28	TRBJ2-5	TGTGCCAGCAGTTCCGAACATAGCGGGAGGGCGGAGACCCAGTACTTC	CASSSEHSGRAETQYF
.	few	TRBV7-8	TRBJ2-7	TGTGCCAGCAGCGGGCGGGACAGCCCTAGAGAGCAGTACTTC	CASSGRDSPREQYF
.	few	TRBV10-2	TRBJ1-1	TGCGCCAGCACTACCCAGGGAAGGGGTGAAGCTTTCTTT	CASTTQGRGEAFF
TRBD2	.	TRBV4-3	TRBJ2-1	TGCGCCAGCAGCCAAGATACGCCGGATCCCGGGCGGGAGGGCCTGGGTGAGCAGTTCTTC	CASSQDTPDPGREGLGEQFF
TRBD2	many	TRBV29-1	TRBJ2-3	TGCAGCGTTGAGTCCGGGACTAGCGGGAGGACAGATACGCAGTATTTT	CSVESGTSGRTDTQYF
.	once	TRBV5-1	TRBJ2-3	TGCGCCAGCAGTCTTGAGTCTAGCGCCTACACAGATACGCAGTATTTT	CASSLESSAYTDTQYF
TRBD1	.	TRBV2	TRBJ1-2	TGTGCCAGCAGTATCGACAGGGATTATGGCTACACCTTC	CASSIDRDYGYTF
.	.	TRBV29-1	TRBJ2-1	TGCAGCGTGGCCGGGACAAGGCTGAGCAATGAGCAGTTCTTC	CSVAGTRLSNEQFF
.	.	TRBV6-2/TRBV6-3	TRBJ2-7	TGTGCCAGCAGTTACTCTATCCGGGATAACTCCTACGAGCAGTACTTC	CASSYSIRDNSYEQYF
.	few	TRBV5-4	TRBJ1-1	TGTGCCAGCAGCCCCGATCCTAATACTGAAGCTTTCTTT	CASSPDPNTEAFF
.	.	TRBV6-5	TRBJ1-6	TGTGCCAGCAGTCAAATACAAGGCGCCAACTATAATTCATCCCTCCACTTT	CASSQIQGANYNSSLHF
.	.	TRBV10-3	TRBJ2-5	TGTGCCATCAGTGAGTCGTCAGAGCACGAGACCCAGTACTTC	CAISESSEHETQYF
TRBD2	.	TRBV11-2	TRBJ2-1	TGTGCCAGCAGCTTTAACAGGGGACTAGCGGGAGTCGGGGAGCAGTTCTTC	CASSFNRGLAGVGEQFF
.	few	TRBV12-3/TRBV12-4	TRBJ1-1	TGTGCCAGCAGATTCTTGTCCGGGACACAGAACACTGAAGCTTTCTTT	CASRFLSGTQNTEAFF
TRBD1	few	TRBV30	TRBJ2-4	TGTGCCTGGAGTTCCGGACCCCCACAGGGGGTTCAGTACTTC	CAWSSGPPQGVQYF
.	few	TRBV5-6	TRBJ2-7	TGTGCCAGCAGCGGAGGGACCTCCTACGAGCAGTACTTC	CASSGGTSYEQYF
.	.	TRBV11-2	TRBJ2-2	TGTGCCAGCAGCCCATGGACAGATCGGGGAACCGGGGAGCTGTTTTTC	CASSPWTDRGTGELFF
TRBD2	few	TRBV5-1	TRBJ2-2	TGCGCCAGCAGCCCTTCGGGGCTAGCGGATACCGGGGAGCTGTTTTTT	CASSPSGLADTGELFF
.	.	TRBV29-1	TRBJ2-6	TGTAGCGTTACTGGCGAGGCTGAGGCCAACGTCTTGACTTTC	CSVTGEAEANVLTF
TRBD2	.	TRBV11-1	TRBJ2-1	TGTGCCAGCAGAAGAAACCTAGCGGGGTTAGAGAAGTTCTTC	CASRRNLAGLEKFF
.	many	TRBV6-1	TRBJ1-2	TGTGCCACCCAAGGGCACACTAACTATGGCTACACCTTC	CATQGHTNYGYTF
TRBD2	.	TRBV11-2	TRBJ2-5	TGTGTCAGCAGCTTAGATCCCGGCGGGAGCGATTGGGAAGAGACCCTGTACTTC	CVSSLDPGGSDWEETLYF
.	.	TRBV5-4	TRBJ2-5	TGTGCCAGCAGCACTGCGGAACAAGAGACCCAGTACTTC	CASSTAEQETQYF
TRBD2	.	TRBV12-3/TRBV12-4	TRBJ2-3	TGTGCCAGCAGTCCCATAGCGGGAGGGGGCACAGATATGCAGTATTTT	CASSPIAGGGTDMQYF
.	many	TRBV12-3/TRBV12-4	TRBJ2-5	TGTGCCAGCAGAACAGGGTTGGAGACCCAGTACTTC	CASRTGLETQYF
.	.	TRBV29-1	TRBJ2-7	TGCAGCGTTGAAAGGGACGACTACGAGCGGTACTTC	CSVERDDYERYF
TRBD2	few	TRBV11-1	TRBJ2-1	TGTGCCAGCATCTCTTCCGGGAGCGGGAGCTCCTACAATGAGCAGTTCTTC	CASISSGSGSSYNEQFF
.	.	TRBV20-1	TRBJ1-4	TGCAGTGCTAGAGAGGGGGGGACTGAAAAACTGTTTTTT	CSAREGGTEKLFF
.	many	TRBV12-3/TRBV12-4	TRBJ2-2	TGTGCCAGCAAAGAAGCGAGAGGTGGTCCCGGGGAGCTGTTTTTT	CASKEARGGPGELFF
.	.	TRBV7-9	TRBJ2-5	TGTACCAGCAGCCCCCTTAAACAGATACCGGGGACCCAGTACTTC	CTSSPLKQIPGTQYF
.	.	TRBV28	TRBJ2-5	TGTGCCGGAGGGGGCTGGGAGACCCAGTACTTC	CAGGGWETQYF